The 22 T cell receptor beta chains in this list originate from one sample, sequenced in a study of a mutant IDH1 vaccine in newly diagnosed glioma. Sample time point: week 11, during vaccination. Each vaccine dose was 300 ug of mutant IDH1 20-mer peptide, with topical imiquimod. Libraries were prepared by immunoSEQ multiplex PCR; TCRdb keeps only in-frame clonotypes and omits some of them. The repertoire includes around 65,000 clones, 75% to 85% of them detected once, and about 6% sits in the top ten. No antigens are known for them. Sequencing was performed on PBMCs, taken from a glioma patient whose treatment included an IDH1 peptide vaccine. All receptors come from a man in his fifties with glioma.

This clone was counted a single time. The chain is built from TRBV28 and TRBJ1-2, with D possibly TRBD1 on 6 matching bases. There are 13 residues in the CDR3. The germline V gene encodes CDR1 MDHEN and CDR2 SYDVKM. Trimming took off 5 bases at V and 6 bases at J, with 13 bases between the two ends. The CDR3: CASSPRTADGYTF. The CDR3 nucleotides read TGTGCCAGCAGTCCGCGGACAGCGGATGGCTACACCTTC.

The rearrangement joins TRBV29-1 to TRBJ2-5, with 14 bases fitting TRBD2. There are 13 residues in the CDR3. Germline assignment: CDR1 SQVTM and CDR2 ANQGSEA. After removal of 8 bases from V and 7 bases from J, the junction contained 6 bases not matched to a gene. CDR3 region: CSMGLAGVGTQYF. CDR3 nucleotides: TGCAGCATGGGACTAGCGGGAGTTGGGACCCAGTACTTC. The full variable domain, its missing parts supplied by reference TRBV29-1 and TRBJ2-5, is SAVISQKPSRDICQRGTSLTIQCQVDSQVTMMFWYRQQPGQSLTLIATANQGSEATYESGFVIDKFPISRPNLTFSTLTVSNMSPEDSSIYLCSMGLAGVGTQYFGPGTRLLVL.

CDR3: CASSQDVQGATEAFF. The CDR3 region has the DNA TGCGCCAGCAGCCAAGATGTACAGGGGGCTACTGAAGCTTTCTTT. V usage is TRBV4-1 and J usage is TRBJ1-1, with 9 bases fitting TRBD1. Germline V gene lookup returns CDR1 MGHRA and CDR2 YSYEKL. The length of the CDR3 is 15 residues. Losses at the gene ends were 0 bases for V and 5 bases for J; bases not matched to a gene: 4.

The chain is built from TRBV6-5 and TRBJ1-6; D is perhaps TRBD1 (6 bases). The CDR3 totals 13 residues. Germline V gene sequence: CDR1 MNHEY, CDR2 SVGAGI. With 7 bases removed from V and 10 bases from J, the gap between germline ends came to 14 bases. CDR3 loop: CASNKGTSSPLHF. As DNA, the CDR3 is TGTGCCAGCAACAAAGGGACATCGTCACCCCTCCACTTT.

The chain joins TRBV19 to TRBJ1-5; TRBD1 matches 9 bases. The CDR3 has 14 amino acids. V lost 6 bases to trimming and J lost 7 bases; unmatched junction nucleotides: 7. Germline CDR1 reads LNHDA; CDR2 reads SQIVND (reference sequence). The chain's CDR3 is CASRSRDRDQPQHF. CDR3 in DNA: TGTGCCAGTAGATCTCGGGACAGGGACCAGCCCCAGCATTTT.

The CDR3 is CASSYDRTGETDTQYF. The CDR3 region has the DNA TGCGCCAGCAGCTATGACCGGACAGGGGAGACAGATACGCAGTATTTT. The gene calls are TRBV4-1 and TRBJ2-3; the match to TRBD1 covers 9 bases. The length of the CDR3 is 16 residues. The J segment lost 3 bases and the V segment lost 5 bases, leaving 9 bases of the junction unmatched. Germline CDR1 MGHRA, CDR2 YSYEKL.

The sample holds one count of this clone. The gene calls are TRBV27 and TRBJ1-5; no firm D call. V gave up 3 bases and J gave up 6 bases, with 15 bases separating them. This CDR3 region has 15 residues. Per germline, CDR1 MNHEY and CDR2 SMNVEV (reference sequence). CDR3 nucleotides: TGTGCCAGCAGTTTGTTCCGAGGGTCGAGTCAGCCCCAGCATTTT. The encoded protein is CASSLFRGSSQPQHF.

The chain links TRBV4-2 to TRBJ1-1, with D tentatively TRBD1 (5 bases). V gave up 0 bases and J gave up 6 bases, with 14 bases separating them. This CDR3 has 15 amino acids. Germline CDR1 and CDR2: LGHNA and YNFKEQ. CDR3 region: CASSQDSRGKAEAFF. The CDR3 nucleotides read TGTGCCAGCAGCCAAGATTCGCGGGGGAAGGCTGAAGCTTTCTTT.

The chain employs TRBV5-1 and TRBJ1-2; D is unresolved. CDR1 SGHRS and CDR2 YFSETQ come from the germline V gene. The CDR3 runs 14 residues. V shed 0 bases and J shed 1 base, with 7 bases lying between them. The CDR3 protein is CASSLGRVNYGYTF. CDR3 coding DNA: TGCGCCAGCAGCTTGGGCCGGGTTAACTATGGCTACACCTTC.

This clone was seen just once. The CDR3 loop reads CASRLGHLVNTEAFF. Here the CDR3 DNA reads TGTGCCAGCCGTCTCGGACATCTTGTGAACACTGAAGCTTTCTTT. The chain combines TRBV7-9 with TRBJ1-1; maybe TRBD1 (5 bases). The CDR3 has 15 amino acids. CDR1 is SEHNR and CDR2 is FQNEAQ in the germline V gene (reference sequence). V was clipped by 8 bases and J by 0 bases, with 16 bases between them.

CDR3 bases: TGTGCCAGCAGCCTCCCCCTCACAGGCACAGATACGCAGTATTTT. It translates to CASSLPLTGTDTQYF. The chain couples TRBV7-2 to TRBJ2-3; no reliable D call. This CDR3 has 15 residues. From germline, CDR1 is SGHTA and CDR2 FQGNSA. The ends were cut back, 5 bases at V and 1 base at J, with 13 bases in the middle.

The J gene is TRBJ2-1, the V gene TRBV13; D might be TRBD1 (6 bases). Germline CDR1 and CDR2: PRHDT and FYEKMQ (reference sequence). The germline V and J ends were trimmed by 4 bases and 9 bases, with 10 bases remaining between them. This CDR3 has 12 amino acids. CDR3 coding DNA: TGTGCCAGCAGCTCGGACAGAATTGAGCAGTTCTTC. Translation gives CASSSDRIEQFF.

The CDR3 reads CASKESGFYNEQFF. In nucleotides, the CDR3 is TGTGCCAGCAAAGAAAGCGGCTTTTACAATGAGCAGTTCTTC. The chain is built from TRBV27 and TRBJ2-1; D is possibly TRBD2 (5 bases). CDR1 is MNHEY, CDR2 SMNVEV, per germline (reference sequence). CDR3 length: 14 amino acids. Between the trimmed V and J ends, which lost 7 bases and 4 bases, there was a span of 14 bases.

The chain uses TRBV20-1 and TRBJ2-3; D not resolved. CDR3 length equals 11 residues. V was shortened by 6 bases and J by 6 bases, with 10 bases between the two germline ends. Germline CDR1 is DFQATT and CDR2 is SNEGSKA (reference sequence). The CDR3 loop is CSAGLGDTQYF. CDR3 DNA sequence: TGCAGTGCAGGTCTGGGGGATACGCAGTATTTT.

The chain is built from TRBV29-1 and TRBJ2-4; unclear D gene. The CDR3 is made up of 10 amino acids. Germline CDR1 and CDR2: SQVTM and ANQGSEA. Trimming stripped 6 bases from V and 5 bases from J, with 5 bases between. The CDR3 sequence: CSVIENIQYF. CDR3 in DNA: TGCAGCGTCATCGAAAACATTCAGTACTTC.

The gene calls are TRBV2 and TRBJ2-7; 12 bases are shared with TRBD2. The V gene end was trimmed by 10 bases and the J gene end by 0 bases; junction bases not matched to a gene: 4. This CDR3 contains 14 residues. Germline V gene data show CDR1 as SNHLY and CDR2 as FYNNEI. CDR3 coding DNA: TGTGCCACCCGACTAGCGGGGGTCTCCTACGAGCAGTACTTC. Its translation is CATRLAGVSYEQYF.

This chain links TRBV5-1 with TRBJ2-5, with 10 bases fitting TRBD1. The CDR3 length is 15 residues. J gave up 5 bases and V 0 bases, and 4 bases lay outside the gene matches. Germline CDR1 SGHRS, CDR2 YFSETQ. CDR3 region: CASSLEPGQGETQYF. The CDR3 DNA reads as TGCGCCAGCAGCTTGGAACCGGGACAGGGGGAGACCCAGTACTTC. The full variable domain, rest sourced from reference TRBV5-1 and TRBJ2-5, is KAGVTQTPRYLIKTRGQQVTLSCSPISGHRSVSWYQQTPGQGLQFLFEYFSETQRNKGNFPGRFSGRQFSNSRSEMNVSTLELGDSALYLCASSLEPGQGETQYFGPGTRLLVL.

The V call is TRBV7-2, the J call TRBJ2-1, with no clear D. The CDR3 is 12 amino acids. Germline V gene data show CDR1 as SGHTA and CDR2 as FQGNSA. V was cut by 2 bases and J by 13 bases, with 12 bases left in between. CDR3 nucleotide sequence: TGTGCCAGCAGCTTATTAGGCAGAAGTCAGTTCTTC. It yields the protein CASSLLGRSQFF. Supplemented by reference TRBV7-2 and TRBJ2-1, the full variable domain reads GAGVSQSPSNKVTEKGKDVELRCDPISGHTALYWYRQSLGQGLEFLIYFQGNSAPDKSGLPSDRFSAERTGGSVSTLTIQRTQQEDSAVYLCASSLLGRSQFFGPGTRLTVL.

The chain combines TRBV18 with TRBJ1-4, with 8 bases aligning to TRBD1. With 1 base clipped from V and 8 bases from J, the junction kept 6 bases outside the gene matches. This CDR3 contains 15 residues. Germline CDR1 is KGHSH and CDR2 is LQKENI. The CDR3 DNA is TGTGCCAGCTCACCACGGGGACAGGCCAGAGAAAAACTGTTTTTT. Translated, it gives CASSPRGQAREKLFF. The whole variable domain, remainder taken from reference TRBV18 and TRBJ1-4, is NAGVMQNPRHLVRRRGQEARLRCSPMKGHSHVYWYRQLPEEGLKFMVYLQKENIIDESGMPKERFSAEFPKEGPSILRIQQVVRGDSAAYFCASSPRGQAREKLFFGSGTQLSVL.

This chain joins TRBV15 and TRBJ1-1; no firm D call. CDR1 is LNHNV and CDR2 is YYDKDF in the germline V gene (reference sequence). CDR3 size: 14 residues. Between the trimmed V and J ends, which lost 0 bases and 11 bases, there was a span of 16 bases. This CDR3 reads CATSREEAPLGAFF. CDR3 coding DNA: TGTGCCACCAGCAGAGAGGAGGCACCCCTTGGGGCTTTCTTT.

V and J are TRBV11-3 and TRBJ2-3; D is unclear. The germline V gene has CDR1 SGHNT and CDR2 YENEEA. Trimming cost V 0 bases and J 5 bases, with 3 bases left between them. CDR3 length equals 12 residues. CDR3 in DNA: TGTGCCAGCAGCTTAGACGTAGATACGCAGTATTTT. Protein sequence: CASSLDVDTQYF.

The rearrangement links TRBV19 to TRBJ2-7, with D unclear. V shed 5 bases and J shed 2 bases, with 10 bases lying between them. CDR1 and CDR2 (germline): LNHDA, SQIVND (reference sequence). The CDR3 length is 13 residues. CDR3 nucleotides: TGTGCCAGTAGTCAAGGACGTACCTACGAGCAGTACTTC. Translated, it gives CASSQGRTYEQYF.